Included here is one T cell receptor (beta chain) sequence, with context. This entry is derived from a study of control samples from healthy donors and cancer patients. V was clipped by 7 bases and J by 4 bases, with 8 bases between them. The CDR3 has 11 residues. Germline V gene lookup returns CDR1 MNHEY and CDR2 SVGAGI. Assay: immunoSEQ multiplex PCR; the TCRdb copy retains only in-frame clones and omits some. Of 100,000 to 150,000 clones listed, about nine tenths are singletons. This receptor was obtained from a man aged 35-49 years in good health. Sequencing was done on a sample of blood. The chain links TRBV6-5 to TRBJ2-7; D ambiguous. The CDR3: CASMTPYEQYF. The CDR3 DNA sequence: TGTGCCAGCATGACCCCTTACGAGCAGTACTTC.